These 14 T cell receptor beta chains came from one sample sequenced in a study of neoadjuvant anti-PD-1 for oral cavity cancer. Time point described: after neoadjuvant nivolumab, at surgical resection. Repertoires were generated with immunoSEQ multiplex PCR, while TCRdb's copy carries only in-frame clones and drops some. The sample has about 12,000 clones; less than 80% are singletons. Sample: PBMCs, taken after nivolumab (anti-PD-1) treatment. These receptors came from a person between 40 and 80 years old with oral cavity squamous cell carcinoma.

CDR3 sequence reads: CASSYSIATEAFF. The DNA for the CDR3 is TGTGCCAGCAGTTACTCGATTGCGACGGAAGCTTTCTTT. The chain links TRBV6-5 to TRBJ1-1; D is uncertain. V dropped 0 bases and J dropped 8 bases, with 10 bases sitting between them. The CDR3 covers 13 residues. CDR1 is MNHEY, CDR2 SVGAGI, per germline.

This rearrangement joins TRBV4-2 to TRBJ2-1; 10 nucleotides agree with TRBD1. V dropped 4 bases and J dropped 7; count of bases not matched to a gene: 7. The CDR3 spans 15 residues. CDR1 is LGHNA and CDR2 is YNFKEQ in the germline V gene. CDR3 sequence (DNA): TGTGCCAGCAGCCCCCGGGACAGGGGTGAAAATGAGCAGTTCTTC. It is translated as CASSPRDRGENEQFF.

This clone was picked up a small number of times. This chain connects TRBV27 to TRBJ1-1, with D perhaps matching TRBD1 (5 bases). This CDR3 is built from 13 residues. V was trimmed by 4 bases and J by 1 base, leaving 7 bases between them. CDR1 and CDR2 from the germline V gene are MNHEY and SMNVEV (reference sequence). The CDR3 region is CASSSGWNTEAFF. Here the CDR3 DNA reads TGTGCCAGCAGTTCAGGGTGGAACACTGAAGCTTTCTTT.

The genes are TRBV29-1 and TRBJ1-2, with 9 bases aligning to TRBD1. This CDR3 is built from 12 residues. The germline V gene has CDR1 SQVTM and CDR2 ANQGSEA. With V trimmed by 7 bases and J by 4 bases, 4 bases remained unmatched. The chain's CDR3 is CSGGQGGYGYTF. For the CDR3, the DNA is TGCAGCGGGGGACAGGGCGGCTATGGCTACACCTTC.

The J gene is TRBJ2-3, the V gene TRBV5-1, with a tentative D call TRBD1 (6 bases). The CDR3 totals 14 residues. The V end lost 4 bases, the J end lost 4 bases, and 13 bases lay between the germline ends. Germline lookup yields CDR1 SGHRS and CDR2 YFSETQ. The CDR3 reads CASSVRQAADTQYF. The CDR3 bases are TGCGCCAGCAGCGTAAGACAGGCCGCAGATACGCAGTATTTT. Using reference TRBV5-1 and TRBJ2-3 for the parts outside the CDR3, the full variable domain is KAGVTQTPRYLIKTRGQQVTLSCSPISGHRSVSWYQQTPGQGLQFLFEYFSETQRNKGNFPGRFSGRQFSNSRSEMNVSTLELGDSALYLCASSVRQAADTQYFGPGTRLTVL.

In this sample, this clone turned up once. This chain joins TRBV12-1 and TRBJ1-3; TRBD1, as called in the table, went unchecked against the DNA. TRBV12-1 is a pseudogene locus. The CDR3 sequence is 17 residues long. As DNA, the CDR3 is TGTGCCAGCAGCTTTGGCCTCCACAGGGGCTTAGAAAACACCATATATTTT. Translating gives CASSFGLHRGLENTIYF.

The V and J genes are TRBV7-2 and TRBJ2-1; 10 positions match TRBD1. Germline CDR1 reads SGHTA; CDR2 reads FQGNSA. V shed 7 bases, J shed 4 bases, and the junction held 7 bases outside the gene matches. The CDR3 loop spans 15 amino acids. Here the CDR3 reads CASTKAGQGYNEQFF. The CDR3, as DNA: TGTGCCAGCACCAAAGCGGGACAGGGGTACAATGAGCAGTTCTTC.

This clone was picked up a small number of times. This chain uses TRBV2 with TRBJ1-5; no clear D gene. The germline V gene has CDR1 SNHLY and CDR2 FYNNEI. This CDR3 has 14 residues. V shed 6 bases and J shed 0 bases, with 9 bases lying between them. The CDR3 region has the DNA TGTGCCAGCAGCTCGGAGGATAGCAATCAGCCCCAGCATTTT. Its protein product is CASSSEDSNQPQHF.

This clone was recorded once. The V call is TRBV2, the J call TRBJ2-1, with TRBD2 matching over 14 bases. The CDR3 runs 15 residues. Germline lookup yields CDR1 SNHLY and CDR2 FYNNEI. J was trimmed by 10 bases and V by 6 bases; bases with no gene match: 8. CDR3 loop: CASRETSGGGEEQFF. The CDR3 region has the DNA TGTGCCAGCAGAGAGACTAGCGGGGGGGGAGAGGAGCAGTTCTTC.

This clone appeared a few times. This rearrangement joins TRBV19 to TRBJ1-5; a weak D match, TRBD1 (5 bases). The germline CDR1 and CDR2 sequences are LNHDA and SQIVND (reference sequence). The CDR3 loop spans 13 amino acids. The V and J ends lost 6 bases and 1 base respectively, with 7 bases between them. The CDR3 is CASSGGSNQPQHF. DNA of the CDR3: TGTGCCAGTAGCGGGGGGAGCAATCAGCCCCAGCATTTT.

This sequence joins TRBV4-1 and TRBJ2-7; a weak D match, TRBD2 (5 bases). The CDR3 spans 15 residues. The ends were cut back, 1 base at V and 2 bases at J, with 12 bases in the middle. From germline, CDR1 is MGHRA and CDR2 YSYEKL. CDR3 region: CASSQVGLHPYEQYF. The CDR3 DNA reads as TGCGCCAGCAGCCAAGTCGGACTCCATCCCTACGAGCAGTACTTC.

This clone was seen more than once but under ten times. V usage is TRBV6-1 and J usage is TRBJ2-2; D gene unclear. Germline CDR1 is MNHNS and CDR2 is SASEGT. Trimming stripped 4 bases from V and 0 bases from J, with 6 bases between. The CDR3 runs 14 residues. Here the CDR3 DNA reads TGTGCCAGCAGTGGCCCAGCGAACACCGGGGAGCTGTTTTTT. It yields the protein CASSGPANTGELFF.

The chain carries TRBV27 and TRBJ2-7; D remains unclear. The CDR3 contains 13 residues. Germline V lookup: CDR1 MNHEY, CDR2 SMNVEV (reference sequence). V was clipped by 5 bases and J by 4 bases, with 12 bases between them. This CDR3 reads CASSRSGPYEQYF. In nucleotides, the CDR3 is TGTGCCAGCAGTCGGTCAGGACCTTACGAGCAGTACTTC.

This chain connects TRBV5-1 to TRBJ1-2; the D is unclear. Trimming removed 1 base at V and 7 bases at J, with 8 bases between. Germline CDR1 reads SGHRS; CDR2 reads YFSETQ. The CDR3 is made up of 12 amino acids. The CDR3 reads CASSLQDVGYTF. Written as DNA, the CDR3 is TGCGCCAGCAGCTTGCAGGACGTTGGCTACACCTTC.